This T cell receptor (beta chain) came from a study of identical twins. Per germline, CDR1 LGHDT and CDR2 YNNKEL (reference sequence). The V end lost 5 bases, the J end lost 2 bases, and 13 bases lay between the germline ends. CDR3 length: 15 amino acids. MiXCR was run by TCRdb on the 5' RACE reads, yielding one entry per CDR3 protein. The table records 400,000 to 500,000 distinct CDR3 sequences, roughly an eighth of them present only once. The same data also went into a second study, on yellow fever vaccine responses in identical twins.

The rearrangement joins TRBV3-1 to TRBJ2-1; D gene uncertain. Sequenced: CD4+ T cells sorted from blood. This clonotype was sampled from a woman between 18 and 29 years old in good health. The chain's CDR3 is CASSLRTPTYNEQFF. The DNA for the CDR3 is TGTGCCAGCAGCTTACGGACGCCTACCTACAATGAGCAGTTCTTC.